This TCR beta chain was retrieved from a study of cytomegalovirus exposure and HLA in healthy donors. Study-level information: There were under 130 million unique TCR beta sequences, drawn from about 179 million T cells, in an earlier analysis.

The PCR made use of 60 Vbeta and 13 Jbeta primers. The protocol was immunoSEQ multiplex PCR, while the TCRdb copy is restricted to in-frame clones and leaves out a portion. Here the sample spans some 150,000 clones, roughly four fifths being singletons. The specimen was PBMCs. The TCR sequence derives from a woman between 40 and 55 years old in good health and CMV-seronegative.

CDR3 sequence reads: CASSQPSGQGIYGYTF. The CDR3 nucleotides read TGCGCCAGCAGCCAACCATCGGGACAGGGGATTTATGGCTACACCTTC. This chain connects TRBV4-1 to TRBJ1-2; 10 nucleotides agree with TRBD1. The CDR3 has 16 amino acids. Germline V gene data show CDR1 as MGHRA and CDR2 as YSYEKL. V shed 2 bases, J shed 5 bases, and the junction held 8 bases outside the gene matches.